This T cell receptor beta chain was found in a study of blood T cell repertoires in COVID-19. At the level of the study: Sample material is recorded as cDNA or gDNA derived from T cells, B-cell-depleted T cells, or PBMCs.

Per the study methods: Nucleated cell number was recorded as an estimate derived from reference gene primer amplification. The repertoire was sequenced with immunoSEQ multiplex PCR; TCRdb's copy has only in-frame clones and lacks some. The V and J calls and the clone size are those of that table, but D and trimming were determined from the DNA. The sample records over 200,000 clones, nearly 90% being singletons. Symptom resolution, clearance, or two negative PCRs marked donors in Cohort 3 as recovered. Trimming removed 7 bases from V and 5 bases from J; junction bases left unmatched: 13. Looked up from germline, CDR1 is SGHTA and CDR2 is FQGNSA. This CDR3 is built from 16 residues.

Sequenced input: PBMCs or T cells enriched from blood (not recorded which). This TCR was sampled from a young man who had recovered from COVID-19. The J gene is TRBJ2-7, the V gene TRBV7-2; TRBD2 matches at 11 bases. This CDR3 is CASTPGTSGWGNEQYF. Here the CDR3 DNA reads TGTGCCAGCACCCCCGGGACTAGCGGTTGGGGGAACGAGCAGTACTTC.